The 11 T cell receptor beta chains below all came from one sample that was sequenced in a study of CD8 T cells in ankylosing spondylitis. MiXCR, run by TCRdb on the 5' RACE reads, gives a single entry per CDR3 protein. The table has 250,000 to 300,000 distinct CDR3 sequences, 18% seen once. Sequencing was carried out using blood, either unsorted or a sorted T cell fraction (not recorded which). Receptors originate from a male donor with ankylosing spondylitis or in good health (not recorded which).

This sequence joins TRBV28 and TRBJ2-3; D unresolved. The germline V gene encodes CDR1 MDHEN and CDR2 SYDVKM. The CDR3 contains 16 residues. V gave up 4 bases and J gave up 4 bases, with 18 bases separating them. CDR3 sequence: CASSSLVGSSSDTQYF. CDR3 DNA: TGTGCCAGCAGTTCCCTCGTAGGGTCTTCGTCAGATACGCAGTATTTT. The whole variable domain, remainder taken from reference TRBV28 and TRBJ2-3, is DVKVTQSSRYLVKRTGEKVFLECVQDMDHENMFWYRQDPGLGLRLIYFSYDVKMKEKGDIPEGYSVSREKKERFSLILESASTNQTSMYLCASSSLVGSSSDTQYFGPGTRLTVL.

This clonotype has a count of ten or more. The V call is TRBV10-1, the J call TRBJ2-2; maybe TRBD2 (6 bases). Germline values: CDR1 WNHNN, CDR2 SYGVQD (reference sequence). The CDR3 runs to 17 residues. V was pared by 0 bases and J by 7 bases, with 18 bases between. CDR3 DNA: TGCGCCAGCAGTGAGTCGGGTAGGGACTGGAGCGGCGGGGAGCTGTTTTTT. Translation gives CASSESGRDWSGGELFF.

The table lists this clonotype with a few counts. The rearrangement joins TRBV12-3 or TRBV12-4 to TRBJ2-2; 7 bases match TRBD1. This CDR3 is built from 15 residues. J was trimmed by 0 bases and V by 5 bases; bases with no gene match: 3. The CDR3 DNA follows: TGTGCCAGCAGTCAGGGGACAGCGAACACCGGGGAGCTGTTTTTT. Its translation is CASSQGTANTGELFF.

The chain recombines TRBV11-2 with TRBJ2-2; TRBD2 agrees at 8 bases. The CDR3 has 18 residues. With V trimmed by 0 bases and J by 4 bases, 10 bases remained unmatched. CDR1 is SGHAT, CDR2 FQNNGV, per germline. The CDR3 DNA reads TGTGCCAGCAGCTTAGATCTGGCGGGAGGACGCGGCACCGGGGAGCTGTTTTTT. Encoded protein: CASSLDLAGGRGTGELFF.

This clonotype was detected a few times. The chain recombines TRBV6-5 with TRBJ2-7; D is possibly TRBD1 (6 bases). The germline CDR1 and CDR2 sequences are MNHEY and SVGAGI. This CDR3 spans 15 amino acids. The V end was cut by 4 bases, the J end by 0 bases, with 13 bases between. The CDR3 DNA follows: TGTGCCAGCAGTTTCTCGGACAGACACTCCTACGAGCAGTACTTC. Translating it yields CASSFSDRHSYEQYF.

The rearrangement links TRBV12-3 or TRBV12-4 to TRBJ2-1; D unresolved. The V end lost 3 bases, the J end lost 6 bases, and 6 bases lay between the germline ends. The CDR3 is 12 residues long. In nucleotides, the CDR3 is TGTGCCAGCAGTTTTATCCCCAATGAGCAGTTCTTC. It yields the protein CASSFIPNEQFF.

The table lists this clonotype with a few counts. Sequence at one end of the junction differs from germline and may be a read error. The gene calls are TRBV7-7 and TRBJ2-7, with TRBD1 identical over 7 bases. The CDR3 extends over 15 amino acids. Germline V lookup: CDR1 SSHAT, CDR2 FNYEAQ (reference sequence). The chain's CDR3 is CASSFRGRPYWEQYF. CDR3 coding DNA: TGTGCTAGCAGCTTTAGGGGGCGACCCTACTGGGAGCAGTACTTC.

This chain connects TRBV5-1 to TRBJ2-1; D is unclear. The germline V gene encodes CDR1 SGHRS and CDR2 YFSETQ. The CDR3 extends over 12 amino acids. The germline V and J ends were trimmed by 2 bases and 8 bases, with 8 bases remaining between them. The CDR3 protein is CASSLIRDEQFF. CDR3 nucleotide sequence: TGCGCCAGCAGCTTAATCAGAGATGAGCAGTTCTTC.

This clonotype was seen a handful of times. The chain's CDR3 is CASSKQGATDTQYF. As DNA, the CDR3 is TGTGCCAGCAGCAAACAGGGGGCCACAGATACGCAGTATTTT. The chain has TRBV9 and TRBJ2-3; 9 nucleotides line up with TRBD1. The CDR3 is made up of 14 amino acids. J gave up 2 bases and V 4 bases, and 2 bases lay outside the gene matches. Germline CDR1 and CDR2: SGDLS and YYNGEE.

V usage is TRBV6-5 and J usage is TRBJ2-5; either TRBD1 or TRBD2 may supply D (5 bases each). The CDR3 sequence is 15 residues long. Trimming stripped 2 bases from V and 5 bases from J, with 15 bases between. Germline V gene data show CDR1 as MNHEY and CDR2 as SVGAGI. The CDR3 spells CASSYHPGSDETQYF. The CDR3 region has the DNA TGTGCCAGCAGTTACCACCCAGGGAGTGATGAGACCCAGTACTTC.

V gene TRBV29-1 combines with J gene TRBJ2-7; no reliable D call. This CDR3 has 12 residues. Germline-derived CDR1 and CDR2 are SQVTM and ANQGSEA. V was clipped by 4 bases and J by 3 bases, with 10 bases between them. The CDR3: CSVVGHLYEQYF. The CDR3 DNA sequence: TGCAGCGTTGTCGGCCACCTCTACGAGCAGTACTTC.